Listed below are T cell receptor beta chains from one sample, sequenced in a study of graft-versus-host responses after intestinal transplantation. Their antigens remain unidentified. The data were produced by immunoSEQ multiplex PCR, yet TCRdb's version contains in-frame clones alone and is incomplete. The sample comprises 80,000 to 100,000 clones, roughly 91% of which are singletons, and roughly 0.2% rests with the top ten. The sample was unstimulated CD4+ T cells sorted from spleen or lymph node cells, taken before transplant. These receptors all come from a human donor who was the organ donor for an intestinal transplant. The CDR3 runs from the conserved cysteine through the conserved F or W. D genes are given only for firm matches. Size is stated for part of the rows, as once, few or many counts, or as a class when the clone is expanded.

CDR3nt	CDR3aa	v_gene	j_gene	abundance	d_gene
TGTGCCAGCAGCCAAGATCGGGAGTTCCCCCTTAGGGTCCACTTT	CASSQDREFPLRVHF	TRBV4-2	TRBJ1-6	NA	NA
TGTGCCAGCAGCTTAGTCCTCTCCGCGAGGGAGACCCAGTACTTC	CASSLVLSARETQYF	TRBV7-9	TRBJ2-5	NA	NA
TGTGCCAGCGGGGGACAGATCGGAAACACCATATATTTT	CASGGQIGNTIYF	TRBV6-6	TRBJ1-3	once	TRBD1
TGTGCCAGCAGCTTAAGGCAGGGGCAAGAGACCCAGTACTTC	CASSLRQGQETQYF	TRBV7-9	TRBJ2-5	NA	NA
TGTGCCAGCAGCCAAGAGATCTTCAGGGATACGCAGTATTTT	CASSQEIFRDTQYF	TRBV4-2	TRBJ2-3	NA	NA
TGTGCCAGCAGCCAAGGGGCAAACTCCTACGAGCAGTACTTC	CASSQGANSYEQYF	TRBV4-2	TRBJ2-7	NA	NA
TGTGCCAGCAGTAAGACAGGGGATCCGCTCCAGCCCCAGCATTTT	CASSKTGDPLQPQHF	TRBV21-1	TRBJ1-5	few	NA
TGTGCCAGCAGCGCATCGGACAGGGGTGATAGCAATCAGCCCCAGCATTTT	CASSASDRGDSNQPQHF	TRBV7-3	TRBJ1-5	NA	TRBD1
TGCGCCAGCAGCCAAGACACCCTAAGCAATCAGCCCCAGCATTTT	CASSQDTLSNQPQHF	TRBV4-3	TRBJ1-5	NA	NA
TGTGCCAGCAGCCAAGATTTTGCGGGGGGACTCCTCTCCTACGAGCAGTACTTC	CASSQDFAGGLLSYEQYF	TRBV4-2	TRBJ2-7	NA	TRBD2
TGTGCCAGCTCACCAAGTAGACAGCTCGGGAACACTGAAGCTTTCTTT	CASSPSRQLGNTEAFF	TRBV18	TRBJ1-1	NA	NA
TGTGCCAGCAGCTTACAGCGGGGGGACACAGATACGCAGTATTTT	CASSLQRGDTDTQYF	TRBV7-2	TRBJ2-3	NA	TRBD2
TGTGCCAGCAGTCCCCCTCTAGGAAAACTGTTTTTT	CASSPPLGKLFF	TRBV28	TRBJ1-4	few	NA
TGTGCCAGCAGCGGACAGGGGAACACTGAAGCTTTCTTT	CASSGQGNTEAFF	TRBV2	TRBJ1-1	NA	TRBD1
TGTGCCAGCAATTCCGGGGAAACCTACGAGCAGTACTTC	CASNSGETYEQYF	TRBV2	TRBJ2-7	NA	NA
TGTGCCAGCAGTGGGACATACGAAAAACTGTTTTTT	CASSGTYEKLFF	TRBV28	TRBJ1-4	once	NA
TGTGCCAGCTCACCGCACGGGGGTTTCGATGAGCAGTTCTTC	CASSPHGGFDEQFF	TRBV18	TRBJ2-1	NA	NA